This T cell receptor beta chain was observed in a study of T cells in Graves' hyperthyroidism and ophthalmopathy. Researchers barred patients who had uncontrolled infection, other autoimmune disease, pregnancy or lactation. Researchers took RNA transcripts and amplified the TCR beta CDR3 regions from them. The HTBI primer set served for first-round RT-PCR of the TCR CDR3. TCRdb reprocessed the multiplex PCR reads with MiXCR, giving one entry per CDR3 protein. The sample has under 400,000 distinct CDR3 sequences, around a sixth seen once; the top ten hold roughly 49%. Study-wide points: In blood, most of the thyroid clonotypes expanded above 0.001 were also present.

With regard to this clonotype: As yet, its antigen is unknown. One end of the junction does not line up with germline, which may come from a read error.

This CDR3 contains 15 residues. CDR1 is MNHNS, CDR2 SASEGT, per germline. The chain joins TRBV6-1 to TRBJ1-4; no clear D. Sequenced: blood. This TCR came from a woman aged 45 to 65 with Graves' hyperthyroidism. CDR3 coding DNA: TGTGCCAGAAGTGGAAGGATGAGGAACTACGAAAAACTGTTTTTT. This encodes CARSGRMRNYEKLFF.